This T cell receptor (beta chain) was observed in a study of blood T cell repertoires in COVID-19. Looking at the study overall: The United States, Italy and Spain supplied acute and convalescent COVID-19 samples. Sources were T cells, B-cell-depleted T cells, or PBMCs; the material itself was cDNA or gDNA.

Germline V gives CDR1 SGHNT, CDR2 YYREEE (reference sequence). Trimming at V came to 4 bases and at J to 0 bases, leaving 8 bases not matched to a gene. The length of the CDR3 is 18 residues. The Seattle patients joined while their infection was active and were tracked longitudinally afterward. Original processing notes: Quantification of nucleated cells was approximated via reference gene primer amplification. The data were produced by immunoSEQ multiplex PCR, yet TCRdb's version contains in-frame clones alone and is incomplete. For V, J and clone size, that table is used; D and trimming come from the DNA. The sample lists 250,000 to 400,000 clones; around 88% were seen once.

V and J are TRBV5-4 and TRBJ2-7; 15 nucleotides match TRBD2. The TCR comes from a woman aged 25-40 years with COVID-19, enrolled during active disease. The sample comprised peripheral blood. CDR3 in amino acids: CASSAGTSGGLISYEQYF. CDR3 DNA: TGTGCCAGCAGCGCTGGGACTAGCGGGGGGCTGATCTCCTACGAGCAGTACTTC.